These T cell receptor beta chains were read from a single sample in a study of blood T cell repertoires in COVID-19. Assay used: immunoSEQ multiplex PCR; TCRdb lists only in-frame clones, some missing. The table lists about 160,000 clones, around four fifths of them singletons. Sequences were obtained from peripheral blood. The receptors were gathered from a man aged 65-85 years with acute or convalescent COVID-19. Each CDR3 is given with its conserved first and last residue. A D gene is named only where the DNA matches it firmly. Some rows have no size entry. The others give once, few or many, or a class for an expanded clone.

J	D	V	size	DNA	CDR3
TRBJ2-5	TRBD2	TRBV5-1	few	TGCGCCAGCAGCACTGGACTAGCGGGGGGGCGAGAGACCCAGTACTTC	CASSTGLAGGRETQYF
TRBJ1-3	.	TRBV5-6	.	TGTGCCAGCAGCCCCACAGGGATGTCTGGAAACACCATATATTTT	CASSPTGMSGNTIYF
TRBJ2-5	.	TRBV30	.	TGTGCCTGGAGTGTCCTAATCGGGGAGACCCAGTACTTC	CAWSVLIGETQYF
TRBJ1-2	TRBD1	TRBV24-1	.	TGTGCCACCAGTCCCACAGGGGAAGGGAATGGCTACACCTTC	CATSPTGEGNGYTF
TRBJ2-2	.	TRBV19	few	TGTGCCAGTAGTATTATAGACACCGGGGAGCTGTTTTTT	CASSIIDTGELFF
TRBJ2-3	.	TRBV3-1/TRBV3-2	few	TGTGCCAGCAGCCAAAGCCGCCAACTGGCAGATACGCAGTATTTT	CASSQSRQLADTQYF
TRBJ2-1	TRBD2	TRBV4-2	.	TGTGCCAGCAGCCCGCTCTCGGGGGGGAACAATGAGCAGTTCTTC	CASSPLSGGNNEQFF
TRBJ2-7	TRBD1	TRBV29-1	.	TGCAGCGTTGATTACAGGGGAGAGAGTTACGAGCAGTACTTC	CSVDYRGESYEQYF
TRBJ2-5	TRBD1	TRBV14	few	TGTGCCAGCAGCCCTCTACCAGGGGGCCAAGAGACCCAGTACTTC	CASSPLPGGQETQYF
TRBJ2-1	.	TRBV4-1	.	TGCGCCAGCAGCCAAGTTTTGGGACTTCGGTTTGAAGGTGAGCAGTTCTTC	CASSQVLGLRFEGEQFF
TRBJ2-1	TRBD2	TRBV2	.	TGTGCCAGCAGTCCCGGGACTAGCATCTACAATGAGCAGTTCTTC	CASSPGTSIYNEQFF
TRBJ2-7	TRBD2	TRBV5-1	.	TGCGCCAGCAGATTAGGACTAGCGGACTACGAGCAGTACTTC	CASRLGLADYEQYF
TRBJ1-1	TRBD1	TRBV5-5	.	TGTGCCAGCAGCTTGGAGGGACAGGTTGACGACATGAACACTGAAGCTTTCTTT	CASSLEGQVDDMNTEAFF
TRBJ2-5	TRBD2	TRBV19	.	TGTGCCAGTAGTAAGGGACTAGCGATAGAGACCCAGTACTTC	CASSKGLAIETQYF
TRBJ2-1	.	TRBV11-3	.	TGTGCCAGCAGCTTGGAAGCGAACAATGAGCAGTTCTTC	CASSLEANNEQFF